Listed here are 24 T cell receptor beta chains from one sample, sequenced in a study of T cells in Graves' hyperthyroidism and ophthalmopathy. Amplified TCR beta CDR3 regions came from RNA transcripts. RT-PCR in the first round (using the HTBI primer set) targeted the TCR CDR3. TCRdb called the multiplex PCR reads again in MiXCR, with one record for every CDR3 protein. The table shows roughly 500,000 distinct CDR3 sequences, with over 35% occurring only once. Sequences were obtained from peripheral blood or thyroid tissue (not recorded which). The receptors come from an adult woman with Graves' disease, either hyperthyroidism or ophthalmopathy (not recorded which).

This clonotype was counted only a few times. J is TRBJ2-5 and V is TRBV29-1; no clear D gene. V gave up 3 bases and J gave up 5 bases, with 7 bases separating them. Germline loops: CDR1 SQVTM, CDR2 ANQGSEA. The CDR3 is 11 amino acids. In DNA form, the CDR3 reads TGCAGCGTTGAGGTTTTCGAGACCCAGTACTTC. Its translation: CSVEVFETQYF.

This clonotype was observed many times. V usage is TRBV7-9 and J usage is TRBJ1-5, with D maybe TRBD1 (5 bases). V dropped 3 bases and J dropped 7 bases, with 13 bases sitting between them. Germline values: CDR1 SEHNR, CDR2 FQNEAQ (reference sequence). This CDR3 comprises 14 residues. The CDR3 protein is CASSLGLGEQPQHF. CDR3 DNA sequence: TGTGCCAGCAGCTTGGGGCTGGGGGAACAGCCCCAGCATTTT.

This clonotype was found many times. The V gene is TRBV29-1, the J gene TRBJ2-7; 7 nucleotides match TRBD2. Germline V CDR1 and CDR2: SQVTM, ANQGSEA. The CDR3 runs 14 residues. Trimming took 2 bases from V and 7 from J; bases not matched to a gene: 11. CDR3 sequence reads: CSVELSGRPREQYF. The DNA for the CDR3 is TGCAGCGTTGAACTCTCCGGGAGGCCCCGGGAGCAGTACTTC.

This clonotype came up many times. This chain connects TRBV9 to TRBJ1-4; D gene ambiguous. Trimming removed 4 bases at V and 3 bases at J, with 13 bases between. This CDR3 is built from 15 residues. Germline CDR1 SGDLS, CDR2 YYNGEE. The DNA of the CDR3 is TGTGCCAGCAGCTCCGTCGCCGGGTCTAATGAAAAACTGTTTTTT. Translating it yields CASSSVAGSNEKLFF.

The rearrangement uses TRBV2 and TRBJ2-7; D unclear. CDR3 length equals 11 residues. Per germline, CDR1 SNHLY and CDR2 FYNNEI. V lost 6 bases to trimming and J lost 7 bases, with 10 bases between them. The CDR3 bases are TGTGCCAGCAGCGACTTCATTGAGCAGTACTTC. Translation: CASSDFIEQYF.

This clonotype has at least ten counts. CDR3: CATSRDRGDRNQPQHF. As DNA, the CDR3 is TGTGCCACCAGCAGAGATAGGGGGGACAGAAATCAGCCCCAGCATTTT. J is TRBJ1-5 and V is TRBV15; 7 bases line up with TRBD1. Germline trimming cut 0 bases from V and 4 bases from J; bases unmatched to any gene: 6. The CDR3 runs to 16 residues. Per the germline V gene, CDR1 is LNHNV and CDR2 is YYDKDF (reference sequence). The entire variable domain, with the rest obtained from reference TRBV15 and TRBJ1-5, is as follows: DAMVIQNPRYQVTQFGKPVTLSCSQTLNHNVMYWYQQKSSQAPKLLFHYYDKDFNNEADTPDNFQSRRPNTSFCFLDIRSPGLGDTAMYLCATSRDRGDRNQPQHFGDGTRLSIL.

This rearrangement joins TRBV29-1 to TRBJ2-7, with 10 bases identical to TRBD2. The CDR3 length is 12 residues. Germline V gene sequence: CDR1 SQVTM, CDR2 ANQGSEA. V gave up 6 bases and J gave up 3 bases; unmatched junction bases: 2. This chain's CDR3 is CSVAGGNYEQYF. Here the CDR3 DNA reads TGCAGCGTAGCGGGAGGGAACTACGAGCAGTACTTC.

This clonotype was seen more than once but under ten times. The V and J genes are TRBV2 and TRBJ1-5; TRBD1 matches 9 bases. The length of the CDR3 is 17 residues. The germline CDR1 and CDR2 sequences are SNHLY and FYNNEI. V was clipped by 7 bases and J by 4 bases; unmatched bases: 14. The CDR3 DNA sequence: TGTGCCAGCACCCGAGGACCGGGACAGGGTAGGAATCAGCCCCAGCATTTT. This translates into CASTRGPGQGRNQPQHF. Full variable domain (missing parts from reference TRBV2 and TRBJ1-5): EPEVTQTPSHQVTQMGQEVILRCVPISNHLYFYWYRQILGQKVEFLVSFYNNEISEKSEIFDDQFSVERPDGSNFTLKIRSTKLEDSAMYFCASTRGPGQGRNQPQHFGDGTRLSIL.

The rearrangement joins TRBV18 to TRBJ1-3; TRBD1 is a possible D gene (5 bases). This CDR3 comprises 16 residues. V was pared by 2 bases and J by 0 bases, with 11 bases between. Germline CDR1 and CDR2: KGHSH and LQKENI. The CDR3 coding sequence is TGTGCCAGCTCACCAACAGGCGAGAGCTCTGGAAACACCATATATTTT. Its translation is CASSPTGESSGNTIYF. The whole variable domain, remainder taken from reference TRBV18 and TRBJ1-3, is NAGVMQNPRHLVRRRGQEARLRCSPMKGHSHVYWYRQLPEEGLKFMVYLQKENIIDESGMPKERFSAEFPKEGPSILRIQQVVRGDSAAYFCASSPTGESSGNTIYFGEGSWLTVV.

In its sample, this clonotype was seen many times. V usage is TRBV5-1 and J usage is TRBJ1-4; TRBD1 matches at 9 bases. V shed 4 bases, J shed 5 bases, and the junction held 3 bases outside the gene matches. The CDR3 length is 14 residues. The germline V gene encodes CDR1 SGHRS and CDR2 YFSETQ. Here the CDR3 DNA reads TGCGCCAGCAGCACCGGGACAGGGAATGAAAAACTGTTTTTT. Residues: CASSTGTGNEKLFF. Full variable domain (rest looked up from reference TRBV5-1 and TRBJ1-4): KAGVTQTPRYLIKTRGQQVTLSCSPISGHRSVSWYQQTPGQGLQFLFEYFSETQRNKGNFPGRFSGRQFSNSRSEMNVSTLELGDSALYLCASSTGTGNEKLFFGSGTQLSVL.

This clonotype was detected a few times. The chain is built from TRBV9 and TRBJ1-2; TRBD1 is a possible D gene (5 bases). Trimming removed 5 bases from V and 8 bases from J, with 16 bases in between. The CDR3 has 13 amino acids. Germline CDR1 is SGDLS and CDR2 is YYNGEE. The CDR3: CASRGPSRSGYTF. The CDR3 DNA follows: TGTGCCAGCAGGGGACCCTCACGTTCCGGCTACACCTTC.

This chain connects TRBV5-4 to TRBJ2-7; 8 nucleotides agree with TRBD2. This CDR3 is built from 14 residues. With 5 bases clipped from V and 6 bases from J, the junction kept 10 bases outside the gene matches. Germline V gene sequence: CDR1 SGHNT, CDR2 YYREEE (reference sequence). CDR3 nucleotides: TGTGCCAGCAGTTCCGGGACTAGGGGTCTCGAGCAGTACTTC. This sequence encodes CASSSGTRGLEQYF.

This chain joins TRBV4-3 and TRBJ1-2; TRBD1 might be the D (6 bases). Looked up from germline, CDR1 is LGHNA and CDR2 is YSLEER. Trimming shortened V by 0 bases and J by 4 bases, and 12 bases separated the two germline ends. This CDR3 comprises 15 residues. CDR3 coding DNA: TGCGCCAGCAGCCAAGAAGGCAGGGGAGGCTATGGCTACACCTTC. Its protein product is CASSQEGRGGYGYTF.

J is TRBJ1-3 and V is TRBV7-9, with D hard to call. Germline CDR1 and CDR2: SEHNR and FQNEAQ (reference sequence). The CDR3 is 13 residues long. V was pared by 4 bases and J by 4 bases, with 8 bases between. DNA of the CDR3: TGTGCCAGCAGCTCCCGGAACGGAAACACCATATATTTT. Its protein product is CASSSRNGNTIYF.

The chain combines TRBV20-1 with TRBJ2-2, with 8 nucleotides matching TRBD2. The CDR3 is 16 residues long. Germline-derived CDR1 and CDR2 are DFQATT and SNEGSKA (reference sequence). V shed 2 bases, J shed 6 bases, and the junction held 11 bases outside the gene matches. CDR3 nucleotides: TGCAGTGCTAGACCGACGACTAGCGAGGGATCCGGGGAGCTGTTTTTT. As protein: CSARPTTSEGSGELFF.

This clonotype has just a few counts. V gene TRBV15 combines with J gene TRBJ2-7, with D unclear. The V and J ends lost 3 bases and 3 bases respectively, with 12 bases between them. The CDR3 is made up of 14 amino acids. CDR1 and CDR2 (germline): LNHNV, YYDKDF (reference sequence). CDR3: CATSSRRKFYEQYF. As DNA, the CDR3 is TGTGCCACCAGCAGCCGTCGGAAATTCTACGAGCAGTACTTC.

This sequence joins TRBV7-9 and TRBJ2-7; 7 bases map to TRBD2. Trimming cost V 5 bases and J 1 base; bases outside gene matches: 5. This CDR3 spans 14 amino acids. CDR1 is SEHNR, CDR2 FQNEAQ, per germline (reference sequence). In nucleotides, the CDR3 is TGTGCCAGCAGCCCCGTAGCGGGTTCCTACGAGCAGTACTTC. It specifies CASSPVAGSYEQYF.

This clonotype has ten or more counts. The CDR3 DNA reads as TGCGCCAGCAGCTTGGCTGGACAGGGGGTAGGAGGGGCCAACGTCCTGACTTTC. Residues: CASSLAGQGVGGANVLTF. V is TRBV5-1 and J is TRBJ2-6, with TRBD1 matching over 10 bases. This CDR3 contains 18 residues. Looked up from germline, CDR1 is SGHRS and CDR2 is YFSETQ. With 0 bases clipped from V and 4 bases from J, the junction kept 7 bases outside the gene matches.

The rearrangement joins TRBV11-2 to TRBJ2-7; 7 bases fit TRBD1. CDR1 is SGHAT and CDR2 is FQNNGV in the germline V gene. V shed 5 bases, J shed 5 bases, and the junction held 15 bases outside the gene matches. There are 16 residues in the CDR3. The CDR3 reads CASSRDRVPRRDEQYF. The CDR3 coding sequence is TGTGCCAGCAGCCGGGACAGAGTACCCCGACGGGACGAGCAGTACTTC.

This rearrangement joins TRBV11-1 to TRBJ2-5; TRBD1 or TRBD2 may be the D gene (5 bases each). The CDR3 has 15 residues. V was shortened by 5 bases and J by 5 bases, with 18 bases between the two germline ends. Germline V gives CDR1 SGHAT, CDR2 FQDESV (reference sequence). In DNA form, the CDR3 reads TGTGCCAGCAGCGACACCGGGACCCCTCGGGAGACCCAGTACTTC. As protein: CASSDTGTPRETQYF.

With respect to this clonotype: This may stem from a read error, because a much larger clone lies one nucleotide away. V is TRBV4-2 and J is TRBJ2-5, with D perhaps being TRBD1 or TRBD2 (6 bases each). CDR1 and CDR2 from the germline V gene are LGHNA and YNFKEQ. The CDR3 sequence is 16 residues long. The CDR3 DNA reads TGTGCCAGCAGCCAAGCGACTTTACAGGGAGGAGAGACCCAGTGCTTC. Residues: CASSQATLQGGETQCF.

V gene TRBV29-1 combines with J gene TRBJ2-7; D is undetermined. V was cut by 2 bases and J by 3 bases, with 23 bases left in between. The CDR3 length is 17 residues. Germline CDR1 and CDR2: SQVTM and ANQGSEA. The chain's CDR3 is CSVELPDLGAKGYEQYF. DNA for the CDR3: TGCAGCGTTGAACTCCCGGACCTTGGAGCGAAGGGCTACGAGCAGTACTTC.

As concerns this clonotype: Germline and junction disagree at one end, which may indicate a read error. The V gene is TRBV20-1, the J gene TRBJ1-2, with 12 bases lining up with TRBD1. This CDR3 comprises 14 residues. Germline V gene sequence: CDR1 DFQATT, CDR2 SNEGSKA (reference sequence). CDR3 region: CSARWGQGALGYTF. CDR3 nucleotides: TGCAGCGCTAGGTGGGGACAGGGGGCTCTTGGCTACACCTTC.

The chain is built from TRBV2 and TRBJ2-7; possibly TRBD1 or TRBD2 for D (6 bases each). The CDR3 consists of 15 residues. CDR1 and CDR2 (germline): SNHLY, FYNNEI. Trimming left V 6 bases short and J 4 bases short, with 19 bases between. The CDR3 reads CASSLAPGAKYEQYF. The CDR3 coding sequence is TGTGCCAGCAGCTTAGCCCCGGGGGCGAAGTACGAGCAGTACTTC.